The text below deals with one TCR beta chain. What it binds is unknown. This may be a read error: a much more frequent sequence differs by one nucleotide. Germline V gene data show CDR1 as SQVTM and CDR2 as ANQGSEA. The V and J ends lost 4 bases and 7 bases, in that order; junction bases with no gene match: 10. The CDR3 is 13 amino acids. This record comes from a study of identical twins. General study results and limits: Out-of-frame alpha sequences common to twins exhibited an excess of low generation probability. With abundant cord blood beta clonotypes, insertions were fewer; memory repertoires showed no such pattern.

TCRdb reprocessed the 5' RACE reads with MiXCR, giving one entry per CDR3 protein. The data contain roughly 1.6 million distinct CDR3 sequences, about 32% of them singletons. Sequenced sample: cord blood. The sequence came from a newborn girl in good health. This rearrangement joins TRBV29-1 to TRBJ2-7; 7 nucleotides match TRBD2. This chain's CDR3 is CSVGGGSLNEQYF. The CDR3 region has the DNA TGCAGCGTTGGAGGCGGGAGTCTGAATGAGCAGTACTTC.